These T cell receptor beta chains were read from a single sample in a study of T cells in Graves' hyperthyroidism and ophthalmopathy. TCRdb used MiXCR to reprocess the multiplex PCR reads, holding one entry per CDR3 protein. Here the sample spans about 560,000 distinct CDR3 sequences, 16% being singletons. Sequencing used blood. The receptor source for this set is a woman between 18 and 29 years old with Graves' hyperthyroidism. Each CDR3 is given with its conserved first and last residue. The order of the fields is V gene, D gene, J gene, clone size, CDR3 protein, CDR3 DNA. D genes are given only for firm matches. Expanded clones are given a class, and other clones once, few, many or no size at all.

TRBV6-1,NA,TRBJ1-1,NA,CASSKTGMNTEAFF,TGTGCCAGCAGTAAAACAGGGATGAACACTGAAGCTTTCTTT
TRBV9,NA,TRBJ2-5,NA,CASSVEHRETQYF,TGTGCCAGCAGCGTAGAACACCGGGAGACCCAGTACTTC
TRBV5-6,TRBD1,TRBJ1-1,many,CASSPGTGGAEAFF,TGTGCCAGCAGCCCGGGGACAGGGGGGGCTGAAGCTTTCTTT
TRBV3-1,TRBD2,TRBJ2-3,many,CASSHLGGRGEGTQYF,TGTGCCAGCAGCCACCTCGGGGGGCGGGGGGAAGGTACGCAGTATTTT
TRBV7-2,NA,TRBJ1-2,NA,CASSGRQANYGYTF,TGTGCCAGCAGCGGCCGACAGGCAAACTATGGCTACACCTTC
TRBV20-1,NA,TRBJ2-7,NA,CSARAPGLGSYEQYF,TGCAGTGCTCGGGCCCCGGGGCTTGGGTCCTACGAGCAGTACTTC
TRBV7-2,NA,TRBJ2-5,NA,CAGSLKGETQYF,TGTGCCGGCAGCTTAAAGGGAGAGACCCAGTACTTC
TRBV28,TRBD1,TRBJ2-4,NA,CASRGTGDNIQYF,TGTGCCAGCAGAGGGACAGGGGACAACATTCAGTACTTC
TRBV12-3/TRBV12-4,TRBD2,TRBJ2-3,few,CASSPQGLAGGLLGTQYF,TGTGCCAGCAGTCCCCAGGGACTAGCGGGGGGGCTTTTAGGTACGCAGTATTTT
TRBV5-5,TRBD1,TRBJ1-4,NA,CASSLDRGGLNEKLFF,TGTGCCAGCAGCTTGGACAGGGGGGGACTTAATGAAAAACTGTTTTTT
TRBV28,NA,TRBJ2-7,many,CASKVRYEQYF,TGTGCCAGCAAAGTCCGATACGAGCAGTACTTC
TRBV5-1,TRBD2,TRBJ2-5,few,CASSEGLAGVETQYF,TGCGCCAGCAGCGAAGGACTAGCGGGAGTTGAGACCCAGTACTTC
TRBV6-2/TRBV6-3,NA,TRBJ2-3,NA,CASSHQSSTDTQYF,TGTGCCAGCAGCCACCAGTCTAGCACAGATACGCAGTATTTT
TRBV5-8,TRBD2,TRBJ2-1,many,CASSLGAGGRHEQFF,TGTGCCAGCAGCTTGGGAGCGGGGGGGCGCCATGAGCAGTTCTTC
TRBV11-2,TRBD1,TRBJ1-1,many,CASRSRTGMNTEAFF,TGTGCCAGCAGATCCCGGACAGGAATGAACACTGAAGCTTTCTTT
TRBV20-1,TRBD1,TRBJ2-7,many,CSASRMGQQGYEQYF,TGCAGTGCTAGCAGGATGGGACAGCAAGGTTACGAGCAGTACTTC
TRBV11-2,NA,TRBJ1-2,many,CASSLVWGYGYTF,TGTGCCAGCAGCTTAGTCTGGGGCTATGGCTACACCTTC
TRBV6-2/TRBV6-3,NA,TRBJ1-1,few,CASSYSVMNTEAFF,TGTGCCAGCAGTTACTCGGTTATGAACACTGAAGCTTTCTTT
TRBV2,NA,TRBJ1-1,few,CASRNSRNTEAFF,TGTGCCAGCAGAAACAGCCGAAACACTGAAGCTTTCTTT
TRBV7-9,TRBD2,TRBJ2-7,few,CASSPRTSGSPEQYF,TGTGCCAGCAGCCCCCGGACTAGCGGGAGTCCCGAGCAGTACTTC
TRBV9,NA,TRBJ1-1,few,CASSVTIEGGTEAFF,TGTGCCAGCAGCGTGACGATTGAGGGAGGCACTGAAGCTTTCTTT
TRBV3-1,NA,TRBJ1-1,many,CASSQEVDTEAFF,TGTGCCAGCAGCCAAGAAGTAGATACTGAAGCTTTCTTT